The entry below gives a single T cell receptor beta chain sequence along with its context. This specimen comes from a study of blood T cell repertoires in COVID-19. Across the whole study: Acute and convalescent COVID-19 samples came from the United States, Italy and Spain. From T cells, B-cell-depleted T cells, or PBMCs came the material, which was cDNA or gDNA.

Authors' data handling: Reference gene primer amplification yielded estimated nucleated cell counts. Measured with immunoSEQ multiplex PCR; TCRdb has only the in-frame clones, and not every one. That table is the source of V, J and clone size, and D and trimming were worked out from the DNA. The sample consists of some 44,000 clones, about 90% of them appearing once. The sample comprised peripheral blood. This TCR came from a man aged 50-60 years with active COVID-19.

The CDR3 DNA reads TGTGCCAGCAGCCCAGGGCCAACCTATGGCTACACCTTC. This gives the protein CASSPGPTYGYTF. The chain combines TRBV7-8 with TRBJ1-2; D perhaps matches TRBD1 (5 bases). V was trimmed by 5 bases and J by 4 bases, leaving 11 bases between them. The CDR3 consists of 13 residues. CDR1 and CDR2 (germline): SGHVS, FQNEAQ.